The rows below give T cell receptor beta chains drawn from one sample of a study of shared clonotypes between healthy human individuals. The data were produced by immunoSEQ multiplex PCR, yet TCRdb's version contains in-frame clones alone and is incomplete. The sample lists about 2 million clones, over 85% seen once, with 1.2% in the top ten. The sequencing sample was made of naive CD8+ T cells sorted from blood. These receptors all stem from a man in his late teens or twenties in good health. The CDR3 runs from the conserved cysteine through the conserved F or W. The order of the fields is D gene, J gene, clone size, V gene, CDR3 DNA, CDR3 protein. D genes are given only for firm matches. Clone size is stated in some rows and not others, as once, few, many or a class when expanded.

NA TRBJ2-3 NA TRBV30 TGTGCCTGGAGTATTATGGCGGGACGGTCAGATACGCAGTATTTT CAWSIMAGRSDTQYF
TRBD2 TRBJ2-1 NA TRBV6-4 TGTGCCAGCAGTGAACTCCTAGCGGGAGCCAATGAGCAGTTCTTC CASSELLAGANEQFF
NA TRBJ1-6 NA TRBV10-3 TGTGCCATCAGGAGGTGGGGGGCCAATTCACCCCTCCACTTT CAIRRWGANSPLHF
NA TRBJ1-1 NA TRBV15 TGTGCCACCGAGGGGGTCGGTGAAGCTTTCTTT CATEGVGEAFF
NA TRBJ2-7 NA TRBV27 TGTGCCAGCAGTTTCCAGGGTAGCCCCTACGAGCAGTACTTC CASSFQGSPYEQYF
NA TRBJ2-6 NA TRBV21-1 TGTGCCAAACCGGCGGCTGGGGCCAACGTCCTGACTTTC CAKPAAGANVLTF
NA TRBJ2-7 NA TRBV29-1 TGCAGCGTTGAAGCCCCTGGGGTGAGCTCCTACGAGCAGTACTTC CSVEAPGVSSYEQYF
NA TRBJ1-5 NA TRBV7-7 TGTGCTAGCAGCGACCTTAGGCAGGGGTCTCCAAGTCAGCCCCAGCATTTT CASSDLRQGSPSQPQHF
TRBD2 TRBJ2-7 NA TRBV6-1 TGTGCCAGCAGTGAAGCAGACTTGGAACTAGCGGGCTACGAGCAGTACTTC CASSEADLELAGYEQYF
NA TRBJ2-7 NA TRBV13 TGTGCCAGCAGCCCCCAAGGGGCGTTGAACGAGCAGTACTTC CASSPQGALNEQYF
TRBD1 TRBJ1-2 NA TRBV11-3 TGTGCCAGCAGCCCGGACAGGGGGCAAGCAGGCTACACCTTC CASSPDRGQAGYTF
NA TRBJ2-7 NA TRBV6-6 TGTGCCAGCAGCCAGGACTCCTACGAGCAGTACTTC CASSQDSYEQYF
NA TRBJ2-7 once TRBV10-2 TGCGCCACCAATAAGGGTGTATCCTACGAGCAGTACTTC CATNKGVSYEQYF
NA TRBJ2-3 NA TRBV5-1 TGCGCCAGCAGCTCGGCAGGGAGCACAGATACGCAGTATTTT CASSSAGSTDTQYF
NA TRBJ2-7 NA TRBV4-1 TGCGCCAGCAGCCAAGGCACGGGGGTGGGCTACGAGCAGTACTTC CASSQGTGVGYEQYF
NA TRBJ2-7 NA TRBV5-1 TGCGCCAGCAGCTCGTATGGGGGAGGTGAATCCGAGCAGTACTTC CASSSYGGGESEQYF
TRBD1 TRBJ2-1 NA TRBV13 TGTGCCAGCAGCTCCCGGGACAGGATAGACAATGAGCAGTTCTTC CASSSRDRIDNEQFF
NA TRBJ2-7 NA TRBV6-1 TGTGCCAGCAGTGAAGCTGGGGCGGGCAGACCCTACGAGCAGTACTTC CASSEAGAGRPYEQYF
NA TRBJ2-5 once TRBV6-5 TGTGCCAGCAGCCCCGGGACCCAAGAGACCCAGTACTTC CASSPGTQETQYF
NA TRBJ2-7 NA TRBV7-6 TGTGCCAGCAGCTTACACCCCGCAGGAGTGGCGCTCGGCTACGAGCAGTACTTC CASSLHPAGVALGYEQYF
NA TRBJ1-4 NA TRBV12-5 TGTGCTAGTGGTGCCGGGGGCACTAATGAAAAACTGTTTTTT CASGAGGTNEKLFF
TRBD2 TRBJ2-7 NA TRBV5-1 TGCGCCAGCAGCTTGGCGGGGGGAATGTACGAGCAGTACTTC CASSLAGGMYEQYF
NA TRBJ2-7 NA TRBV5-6 TGTGCCAGCAGCGCAGGGTGGGAGCAGTACTTC CASSAGWEQYF
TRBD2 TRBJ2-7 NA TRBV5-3 TGTGCCAGGGGACCGGGACTAGCGGCTACCCCCTCCTACGAGCAGTACTTC CARGPGLAATPSYEQYF
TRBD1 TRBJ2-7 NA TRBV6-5 TGTGCCAGCAGTTACGCCGGGACAGGGTACGAGCAGTACTTC CASSYAGTGYEQYF
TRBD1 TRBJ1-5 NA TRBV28 TGTGCCAGCAGTACGACAGGGGGCGGTCAGCCCCAGCATTTT CASSTTGGGQPQHF
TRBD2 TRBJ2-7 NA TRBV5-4 TGTGCCAGCAGTTCCGGACTAGCGGGGGGGAGCTCCTACGAGCAGTACTTC CASSSGLAGGSSYEQYF
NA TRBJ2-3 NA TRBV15 TGTGCCACAGGCAGAGTCACAGATACGCAGTATTTT CATGRVTDTQYF
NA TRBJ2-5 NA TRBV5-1 TGCGCCAGCAGCTCTGACAGGAACCAAGAGACCCAGTACTTC CASSSDRNQETQYF
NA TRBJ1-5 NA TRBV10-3 TGTGCCATCAGTGAGGAGGGGGGTGATCTGCAGCCCCAGCATTTT CAISEEGGDLQPQHF
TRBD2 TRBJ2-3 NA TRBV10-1 TGCGCCAGCAGTCTTCTGGCGGGAGCATTGGGTACGCAGTATTTT CASSLLAGALGTQYF
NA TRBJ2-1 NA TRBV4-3 TGCGCCAGCAGCTCACGCAGCGGGGGACAGGATGAGCAGTTCTTC CASSSRSGGQDEQFF